A single sample gave rise to the 20 T cell receptor beta chains below, sequenced in a study of T cell repertoires in cytomegalovirus infection. TCRdb recomputed calls from the reads with MiXCR, one row per CDR3 protein. The table lists about 80,000 distinct CDR3 sequences, more than 3% of them singletons. Input material: PBMCs. The receptors here all came from a human donor in good health (CMV status not recorded). Some clones in this sample may be carry-over from other donors' samples.

This clonotype was observed many times. This CDR3 reads CASSPRGDPNTDTQYF. The CDR3 DNA follows: TGTGCCAGCAGTCCCCGCGGCGACCCGAACACAGATACGCAGTATTTT. The V gene is TRBV28, the J gene TRBJ2-3; D gene unclear. Trimming removed 5 bases from V and 2 bases from J, with 17 bases in between. Germline V lookup: CDR1 MDHEN, CDR2 SYDVKM. The CDR3 consists of 16 residues.

There are many counts of this clonotype. This sequence joins TRBV12-5 and TRBJ2-3; TRBD1 matches 8 bases. CDR3 size: 15 residues. Germline V gene data show CDR1 as LGHNT and CDR2 as FRNRAP. J was trimmed by 4 bases and V by 6 bases; bases with no gene match: 9. The CDR3 DNA reads TGTGCTAGTGGATCATCCGGGACAGGCGCAGATACGCAGTATTTT. Translated: CASGSSGTGADTQYF. The full variable domain, completed using reference TRBV12-5 and TRBJ2-3, is DARVTQTPRHKVTEMGQEVTMRCQPILGHNTVFWYRQTMMQGLELLAYFRNRAPLDDSGMPKDRFSAEMPDATLATLKIQPSEPRDSAVYFCASGSSGTGADTQYFGPGTRLTVL.

There are many counts of this clonotype. The rearrangement uses TRBV6-5 and TRBJ2-7, with 7 bases lining up with TRBD1. The CDR3 length is 17 residues. The junction had 16 bases not matched to a gene; V was cut back by 5 bases and J by 3 bases. Germline assignment: CDR1 MNHEY and CDR2 SVGAGI. The CDR3 coding sequence is TGTGCCAGCAGTAGTTCCCACCCGGGACAGTCGAACTACGAGCAGTACTTC. Translation: CASSSSHPGQSNYEQYF.

The sample holds many counts of this clonotype. The CDR3 nucleotides are TGCGCCAGCAGCGAAAGTGCGACTAGCGGGGTGAACACCGGGGAGCTGTTTTTT. It yields the protein CASSESATSGVNTGELFF. V is TRBV5-1 and J is TRBJ2-2; 11 nucleotides line up with TRBD2. Germline loops: CDR1 SGHRS, CDR2 YFSETQ. The CDR3 is 18 residues long. V dropped 4 bases and J dropped 1; count of bases not matched to a gene: 9.

J is TRBJ2-3 and V is TRBV4-3; D is unclear. The CDR3 runs 13 residues. The V end was cut by 4 bases, the J end by 3 bases, with 8 bases between. Per the germline V gene, CDR1 is LGHNA and CDR2 is YSLEER. CDR3 DNA sequence: TGCGCCAGCAGCCCGGAATCGACAGATACGCAGTATTTT. Residues: CASSPESTDTQYF.

This clonotype has a count of ten or more. This chain joins TRBV7-2 and TRBJ1-4; D gene unclear. CDR3 length equals 13 residues. The V gene's germline CDR1 is SGHTA and CDR2 FQGNSA. The V gene lost 0 bases and the J gene lost 8 bases, with 7 bases spanning the gap. The CDR3 reads CASSLAPGEKLFF. The CDR3 DNA is TGTGCCAGCAGCTTAGCGCCGGGAGAAAAACTGTTTTTT.

This clonotype was detected many times. The chain joins TRBV12-3 or TRBV12-4 to TRBJ1-2; weak D call: TRBD1 (5 bases). This CDR3 region has 16 residues. Trimming took off 1 base at V and 5 bases at J, with 17 bases between the two ends. CDR3 sequence: CASSLDTGPRGYGYTF. The CDR3 DNA follows: TGTGCCAGCAGTTTAGATACAGGTCCCCGAGGGTATGGCTACACCTTC.

The table lists this clonotype with many counts. The chain combines TRBV10-3 with TRBJ1-1; D gene ambiguous. The CDR3 has 14 amino acids. Germline V gene data show CDR1 as ENHRY and CDR2 as SYGVKD. V was cut by 4 bases and J by 1 base, with 10 bases left in between. CDR3 in DNA: TGTGCCATCAGTGGAACAGTCGGGAACACTGAAGCTTTCTTT. Amino acids: CAISGTVGNTEAFF.

There are many counts of this clonotype. The gene calls are TRBV6-5 and TRBJ1-6; perhaps TRBD1 as D (5 bases). Germline V gene sequence: CDR1 MNHEY, CDR2 SVGAGI. V lost 5 bases to trimming and J lost 3 bases, with 8 bases between them. CDR3 length: 14 amino acids. The CDR3 region has the DNA TGTGCCAGCAGTAGGGACTACTATAATTCACCCCTCCACTTT. Its protein is CASSRDYYNSPLHF.

In this sample, this clonotype turned up many times. This rearrangement joins TRBV6-1 to TRBJ2-7; TRBD1 agrees at 7 bases. Germline CDR1 and CDR2: MNHNS and SASEGT. The CDR3 has 15 residues. V lost 4 bases and J lost 1; bases outside the gene matches: 7. DNA for the CDR3: TGTGCCAGCAGTGCCCCGGGACAGCCATCCTACGAGCAGTACTTC. Encoded protein: CASSAPGQPSYEQYF.

This clonotype has ten or more counts. V usage is TRBV6-4 and J usage is TRBJ1-1; 10 bases line up with TRBD1. Germline CDR1 reads MRHNA; CDR2 reads SNTAGT. Trimming took 6 bases from V and 0 from J; bases not matched to a gene: 13. The CDR3 runs to 18 residues. This chain's CDR3 is CASSPNPGTGAMNTEAFF. In DNA, the CDR3 is TGTGCCAGCAGCCCAAATCCGGGGACAGGGGCTATGAACACTGAAGCTTTCTTT.

This clonotype has a count of ten or more. The V and J genes are TRBV10-3 and TRBJ2-6; D is undetermined. The CDR3 runs 17 residues. Germline V lookup: CDR1 ENHRY, CDR2 SYGVKD. Between the trimmed V and J ends, which lost 4 bases and 4 bases, there was a span of 17 bases. The CDR3 region is CAISGKFLPLGANVLTF. DNA of the CDR3: TGTGCCATCAGTGGCAAGTTCCTCCCTCTCGGGGCCAACGTCCTGACTTTC.

This clonotype was observed at least ten times. The rearrangement joins TRBV28 to TRBJ2-7, with no clear D. Trimming removed 5 bases from V and 6 bases from J, with 8 bases in between. Germline V lookup: CDR1 MDHEN, CDR2 SYDVKM. This CDR3 has 11 amino acids. CDR3 sequence (DNA): TGTGCCAGCAGTCAATGGGGCGAGCAGTACTTC. Translated, it gives CASSQWGEQYF.

Many counts were recorded for this clonotype. The chain is built from TRBV7-2 and TRBJ1-1; the D gene is possibly TRBD1 (5 bases). Germline V lookup: CDR1 SGHTA, CDR2 FQGNSA. The CDR3 consists of 13 residues. Trimming pared 5 bases from V and 11 bases from J, leaving 18 bases between. The CDR3 loop reads CASSPRGSYGAFF. DNA of the CDR3: TGTGCCAGCAGCCCTAGGGGCTCCTATGGGGCTTTCTTT. The complete variable domain, with remaining parts taken from reference TRBV7-2 and TRBJ1-1, reads GAGVSQSPSNKVTEKGKDVELRCDPISGHTALYWYRQSLGQGLEFLIYFQGNSAPDKSGLPSDRFSAERTGGSVSTLTIQRTQQEDSAVYLCASSPRGSYGAFFGQGTRLTVV.

This clonotype has a count of ten or more. This chain uses TRBV7-8 with TRBJ2-5; no reliable D call. This CDR3 comprises 13 residues. Germline loops: CDR1 SGHVS, CDR2 FQNEAQ. The germline V and J ends were trimmed by 1 base and 1 base, with 4 bases remaining between them. The DNA for the CDR3 is TGTGCCAGCAGCTTAGGTGTCCAAGAGACCCAGTACTTC. Protein: CASSLGVQETQYF.

This clonotype came up many times. The chain has TRBV5-1 and TRBJ2-5; 13 positions agree with TRBD2. Per germline, CDR1 SGHRS and CDR2 YFSETQ. CDR3 size: 16 residues. Trimming cost V 0 bases and J 2 bases; bases outside gene matches: 1. The CDR3 is CASSLGLAGGQETQYF. Written as DNA, the CDR3 is TGCGCCAGCAGCTTGGGACTAGCGGGGGGACAAGAGACCCAGTACTTC.

The sample holds many counts of this clonotype. The chain uses TRBV13 and TRBJ1-4, with TRBD1 matching over 12 bases. The length of the CDR3 is 15 residues. Germline CDR1 PRHDT, CDR2 FYEKMQ (reference sequence). The ends lost 4 bases at V and 11 bases at J; junction bases unmatched: 8. The CDR3 sequence is CASSSRDRGPQKLFF. CDR3 nucleotides: TGTGCCAGCAGCTCAAGGGACAGGGGGCCCCAGAAACTGTTTTTT.

This clonotype was picked up many times. This chain connects TRBV5-1 to TRBJ1-2; D is unclear. CDR1 and CDR2 (germline): SGHRS, YFSETQ. This CDR3 region has 14 residues. The ends were cut back, 2 bases at V and 3 bases at J, with 11 bases in the middle. CDR3 sequence reads: CASSLGNADYGYTF. The CDR3 DNA is TGCGCCAGCAGCTTAGGGAATGCGGACTATGGCTACACCTTC.

This clonotype has a count of ten or more. V is TRBV12-3 or TRBV12-4 and J is TRBJ1-1; D unresolved. The CDR3 spans 11 residues. Deletions cut 6 bases from V and 11 bases from J, with 13 bases between. The CDR3 region has the DNA TGTGCCAGCAGCCTACCCGGAGGGGCTTTCTTT. It codes for CASSLPGGAFF.

This clonotype was recorded many times. This chain joins TRBV12-3 or TRBV12-4 and TRBJ2-1; TRBD2 matches at 10 bases. This CDR3 has 17 amino acids. Trimming cost V 3 bases and J 1 base; bases outside gene matches: 6. CDR3 coding DNA: TGTGCCAGCAGTTTTCTAGCGGGGGTTCCATCCTACAATGAGCAGTTCTTC. This codes for CASSFLAGVPSYNEQFF.